This T cell receptor (beta chain) was documented in a study of cytomegalovirus exposure and HLA in healthy donors. Overall study: About 85 million unique TCRs from HLA-typed donors were held in an early release of data.

The CDR3 is made up of 15 amino acids. The germline V gene encodes CDR1 LNHDA and CDR2 SQIVND (reference sequence). With V trimmed by 5 bases and J by 2 bases, 6 bases remained unmatched. Only a few counts were recorded for this clone. The target antigen is unknown. PCR primers comprised 60 Vbeta and 13 Jbeta primers. Data came from immunoSEQ multiplex PCR; TCRdb stores just in-frame clones and leaves some out. The sample has about 97,000 clones, roughly three fifths seen once. Study observations and caveats: Sequencing likely generated an artifact that appeared as a cluster of highly shared sequence variants. Presence/absence analyses supposed approximately even sequencing depth among donors.

The source is a human donor in good health. V usage is TRBV19 and J usage is TRBJ2-1, with 7 positions matching TRBD1. Sequencing input: PBMCs. The CDR3 is CASSPQGGAYNEQFF. CDR3 sequence (DNA): TGTGCCAGTAGTCCTCAAGGGGGCGCCTACAATGAGCAGTTCTTC.